The rows below give T cell receptor beta chains drawn from one sample of a study of human T cells and chemical hapten exposure. One entry per CDR3 protein results from TCRdb running MiXCR on the RACE reads. The repertoire holds hundreds of thousands of distinct CDR3 sequences, about 6% seen once, with 4.5% to 6% in the top ten. The source was whole blood, collected in connection with sensitization to the hapten diphenylcyclopropenone (DPC). The receptors derive from a woman aged 18 to 35 with alopecia areata. Some clones in this sample may be carry-over from other donors' samples. Each CDR3 is given with its conserved first and last residue. A D gene is named only where the DNA matches it firmly. Clone size, where shown, is once, few, many, or a class for clones that have expanded.

d_gene	abundance	len	v_gene	j_gene	CDR3nt	CDR3aa
-	-	14	TRBV20-1	TRBJ2-3	TGCAGTGCTAGAAGGGGGGCGGGCACAGATACGCAGTATTTT	CSARRGAGTDTQYF
-	-	13	TRBV27	TRBJ1-5	TGTGCCAGCAGTTTATTCATGGATCAGCCCCAGCATTTT	CASSLFMDQPQHF
-	-	16	TRBV11-2	TRBJ1-4	TGTGCCAGCAGCTTAGGACGTGGGAGTACTAATGAAAAACTGTTTTTT	CASSLGRGSTNEKLFF
-	few	14	TRBV6-2/TRBV6-3	TRBJ2-2	TGTGCCAGCAGTTATAACCAGCAGACTGGGGAGCTGTTTTTT	CASSYNQQTGELFF
TRBD2	few	16	TRBV20-1	TRBJ2-3	TGCAGTGCTAGAGAACCTGCTAGCGGGAACACAGATACGCAGTATTTT	CSAREPASGNTDTQYF
-	few	13	TRBV12-3/TRBV12-4	TRBJ2-2	TGTGCCAGCAGCCCACTCCTATCCGGGGAGCTGTTTTTT	CASSPLLSGELFF
-	few	13	TRBV14	TRBJ2-1	TGTGCCAGCAGCCAAGGGACAAACAATGAGCAGTTCTTC	CASSQGTNNEQFF
TRBD2	few	16	TRBV10-3	TRBJ2-1	TGTGCCATCACCCCTAGCGGGGGGCCGTCCTACAATGAGCAGTTCTTC	CAITPSGGPSYNEQFF
TRBD2	-	14	TRBV6-4	TRBJ2-1	TGTGCCAGCAGTGAGGGTTCAACTAGCGGGGGGCAGTTCTTC	CASSEGSTSGGQFF
-	many	13	TRBV6-1	TRBJ1-2	TGTGCCAGCACCGGTAGTGAGAACTATGGCTACACCTTC	CASTGSENYGYTF
TRBD1	many	17	TRBV12-3/TRBV12-4	TRBJ1-5	TGTGCCAGCAGCGCGCGGACAGGGGGGTATAGCAATCAGCCCCAGCATTTT	CASSARTGGYSNQPQHF
-	-	17	TRBV27	TRBJ2-6	TGTGCCAGCAGTTTATCGATAGGTGGGGCTGGGGCCAACGTCCTGACTTTC	CASSLSIGGAGANVLTF
-	-	12	TRBV27	TRBJ2-1	TGTGCCAGCAGTTTACTGCGCGGTGAGCAGTTCTTC	CASSLLRGEQFF
TRBD1	many	15	TRBV6-5	TRBJ2-7	TGTGCCAGCAGTTCCCAGGACAGGGGGGTTAACGAGCAGTACTTC	CASSSQDRGVNEQYF
TRBD2	few	17	TRBV5-1	TRBJ2-1	TGCGCCAGCAGCTATGCCCGCCTAGCGGGGGGGAATGGAGAGCAGTTCTTC	CASSYARLAGGNGEQFF
-	many	10	TRBV25-1	TRBJ1-1	TGTGCCAGCGCGGACACTGAAGCTTTCTTT	CASADTEAFF